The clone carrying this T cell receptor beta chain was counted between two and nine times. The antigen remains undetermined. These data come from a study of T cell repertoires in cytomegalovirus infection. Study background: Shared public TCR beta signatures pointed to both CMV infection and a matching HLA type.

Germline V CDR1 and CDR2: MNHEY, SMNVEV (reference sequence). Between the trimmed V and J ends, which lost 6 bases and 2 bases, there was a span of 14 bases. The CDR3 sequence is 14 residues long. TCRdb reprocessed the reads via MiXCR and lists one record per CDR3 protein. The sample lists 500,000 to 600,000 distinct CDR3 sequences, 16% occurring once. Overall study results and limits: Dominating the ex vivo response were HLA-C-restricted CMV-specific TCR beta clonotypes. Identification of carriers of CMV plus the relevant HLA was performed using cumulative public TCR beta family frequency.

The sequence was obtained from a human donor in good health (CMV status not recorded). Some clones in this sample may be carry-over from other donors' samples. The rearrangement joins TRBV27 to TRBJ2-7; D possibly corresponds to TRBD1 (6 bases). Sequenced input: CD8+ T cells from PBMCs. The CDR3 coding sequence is TGTGCCAGCAGCCTGACAGGAACGACCTACGAGCAGTACTTC. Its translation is CASSLTGTTYEQYF.